Shown below are 21 T cell receptor beta chains from a single sample sequenced in a study of cytomegalovirus exposure and HLA in healthy donors. The PCR was carried out with 60 Vbeta primers and 13 Jbeta primers. TCRdb's copy holds only in-frame clones and misses some; the assay was immunoSEQ multiplex PCR. This repertoire shows 120,000 to 150,000 clones, 73% found once; its top ten account for 1.5% to 2%. The source material was PBMCs. The receptors here all came from a woman younger than 35 in good health and CMV-seronegative.

The rearrangement links TRBV10-2 to TRBJ2-1; 8 bases match TRBD2. Germline-derived CDR1 and CDR2 are WSHSY and SAAADI. The CDR3 runs 21 residues. The V segment lost 6 bases and the J segment 9 bases; nucleotides outside the gene matches: 31. CDR3: CASSPVREGTRRAGAGFEQFF. The DNA for the CDR3 is TGCGCCAGCAGCCCGGTACGGGAGGGGACACGCCGGGCGGGAGCGGGATTTGAGCAGTTCTTC.

The CDR3 sequence is CASSEWGVEQFF. As DNA, the CDR3 is TGTGCCAGCAGTGAATGGGGGGTTGAGCAGTTCTTC. The rearrangement uses TRBV25-1 and TRBJ2-1; tentatively, D is TRBD2 (6 bases). V was clipped by 1 base and J by 9 bases, with 7 bases between them. There are 12 residues in the CDR3. Germline V lookup: CDR1 MGHDK, CDR2 SYGVNS.

The chain recombines TRBV19 with TRBJ2-4, with TRBD1 as a possible D gene (6 bases). Germline CDR1 is LNHDA and CDR2 is SQIVND (reference sequence). V was shortened by 7 bases and J by 3 bases, with 22 bases between the two germline ends. The CDR3 is 17 amino acids. This CDR3 is CASNPGAGVWDKNIQYF. CDR3 nucleotide sequence: TGTGCCAGTAACCCAGGGGCCGGGGTATGGGACAAAAACATTCAGTACTTC.

This clone has a handful of counts. The rearrangement links TRBV5-1 to TRBJ2-1; 7 bases map to TRBD1. V lost 3 bases, J lost 9 bases, and 9 bases stayed unmatched. CDR1 and CDR2 from the germline V gene are SGHRS and YFSETQ. This CDR3 contains 14 residues. The CDR3 protein is CASSSSQGKGEQFF. The CDR3 DNA reads as TGCGCCAGCAGCTCGTCACAGGGGAAAGGTGAGCAGTTCTTC.

The V and J genes are TRBV6-5 and TRBJ2-2, with 7 positions matching TRBD1. V was clipped by 1 base and J by 0 bases; unmatched bases: 2. CDR1 and CDR2 (germline): MNHEY, SVGAGI. The CDR3 covers 16 residues. CDR3 sequence (DNA): TGTGCCAGCAGTTACTTGGACAGGTCGAACACCGGGGAGCTGTTTTTT. Translated, it gives CASSYLDRSNTGELFF.

The chain joins TRBV15 to TRBJ2-7, with a tentative D call TRBD2 (5 bases). Germline-derived CDR1 and CDR2 are LNHNV and YYDKDF (reference sequence). The CDR3 has 14 amino acids. The V and J ends lost 1 base and 2 bases respectively, with 9 bases between them. This CDR3 reads CATSRGSGPYEQYF. The CDR3 bases are TGTGCCACCAGCAGAGGGAGCGGCCCCTACGAGCAGTACTTC.

The V call is TRBV5-1, the J call TRBJ2-1, with 10 nucleotides matching TRBD2. Germline CDR1 and CDR2: SGHRS and YFSETQ. CDR3 length equals 15 residues. V trimming: 3 bases; J trimming: 6 bases; junction bases outside the gene matches: 6. CDR3 region: CASSYIAGGRNEQFF. The CDR3 DNA reads as TGCGCCAGCAGCTATATAGCGGGGGGTCGCAATGAGCAGTTCTTC.

The J gene is TRBJ2-1, the V gene TRBV5-4; 8 bases are a match to TRBD2. Per germline, CDR1 SGHNT and CDR2 YYREEE (reference sequence). V was clipped by 2 bases and J by 2 bases; unmatched bases: 9. The CDR3 totals 17 residues. Here the CDR3 reads CASSFLAGSVPYNEQFF. The CDR3 coding sequence is TGTGCCAGCAGCTTTTTAGCGGGGTCGGTGCCCTACAATGAGCAGTTCTTC.

This clone came up a few times. This chain joins TRBV15 and TRBJ2-5, with 14 nucleotides matching TRBD2. CDR1 and CDR2 from the germline V gene are LNHNV and YYDKDF (reference sequence). The CDR3 spans 14 residues. The V segment lost 6 bases and the J segment 5 bases; nucleotides outside the gene matches: 2. The DNA for the CDR3 is TGTGCCACCAGGGGACTAGCGGGAGACGAGACCCAGTACTTC. Amino acid sequence: CATRGLAGDETQYF.

The rearrangement joins TRBV6-1 to TRBJ2-7; tentatively, D is TRBD1 (6 bases). The germline gives CDR1 MNHNS, CDR2 SASEGT. This CDR3 is 13 amino acids long. Trimming took 7 bases from V and 2 from J, leaving 12 bases between them. For the CDR3, the DNA is TGTGCCAGCACCCACAGGGAGCCCTACGAGCAGTACTTC. It specifies CASTHREPYEQYF.

This chain uses TRBV7-6 with TRBJ2-3; 7 nucleotides match TRBD2. With V trimmed by 5 bases and J by 4 bases, 12 bases remained unmatched. The CDR3 spans 16 residues. From germline, CDR1 is SGHVS and CDR2 FNYEAQ. The CDR3 here is CASSREVGGPADTQYF. CDR3 in DNA: TGTGCCAGCAGCCGGGAGGTGGGAGGGCCGGCAGATACGCAGTATTTT.

This clone turned up a few times. The chain is built from TRBV7-8 and TRBJ2-7; 7 positions agree with TRBD1. Germline V gene sequence: CDR1 SGHVS, CDR2 FQNEAQ. The V segment lost 1 base and the J segment 3 bases; nucleotides outside the gene matches: 12. The CDR3 extends over 17 amino acids. The CDR3 DNA follows: TGTGCCAGCAGCTTAGTGGGGGCCGGGACAGCGCACTACGAGCAGTACTTC. It specifies CASSLVGAGTAHYEQYF.

The V gene is TRBV27, the J gene TRBJ1-2; a possible D gene is TRBD1 (5 bases). The CDR3 consists of 15 residues. Trimming removed 2 bases from V and 3 bases from J, with 13 bases in between. Per the germline V gene, CDR1 is MNHEY and CDR2 is SMNVEV (reference sequence). DNA of the CDR3: TGTGCCAGCAGTTTAGGGGCTGGGTTCGACTATGGCTACACCTTC. Translation gives CASSLGAGFDYGYTF.

The V gene is TRBV19, the J gene TRBJ2-2, with 9 positions matching TRBD1. Germline values: CDR1 LNHDA, CDR2 SQIVND (reference sequence). V dropped 6 bases and J dropped 6; count of bases not matched to a gene: 2. The CDR3 extends over 13 amino acids. The CDR3, as DNA: TGTGCCAGTAGACGACAGGGGGCCGGGGAGCTGTTTTTT. Its translation: CASRRQGAGELFF.

The J gene is TRBJ1-1, the V gene TRBV6-5; no reliable D call. This CDR3 region has 15 residues. V was shortened by 2 bases and J by 4 bases, with 14 bases between the two germline ends. Germline CDR1 is MNHEY and CDR2 is SVGAGI. The CDR3, as DNA: TGTGCCAGCAGTTACGGTGCGAGGGTGGCCACTGAAGCTTTCTTT. It is translated as CASSYGARVATEAFF.

This rearrangement joins TRBV28 to TRBJ1-2; 8 bases line up with TRBD1. Germline CDR1 is MDHEN and CDR2 is SYDVKM. Trimming removed 7 bases from V and 4 bases from J; junction bases left unmatched: 14. CDR3 length: 16 amino acids. In DNA form, the CDR3 reads TGTGCCAGCACCACACCCCAGTGGACAGGGATCTATGGCTACACCTTC. Translated: CASTTPQWTGIYGYTF.

This clone has just one count. The genes are TRBV25-1 and TRBJ1-1, with unresolved D. CDR1 is MGHDK, CDR2 SYGVNS, per germline. This CDR3 has 13 residues. V was shortened by 4 bases and J by 2 bases, with 8 bases between the two germline ends. In nucleotides, the CDR3 is TGTGCCAGCAGTGGACAACATAACACTGAAGCTTTCTTT. This gives the protein CASSGQHNTEAFF.

This clone was seen once. The chain has TRBV5-4 and TRBJ2-7; 9 bases are a match to TRBD1. This CDR3 has 14 residues. Germline CDR1 and CDR2: SGHNT and YYREEE (reference sequence). The V gene end was trimmed by 4 bases and the J gene end by 1 base; junction bases not matched to a gene: 3. The CDR3: CASSAGTGSYEQYF. CDR3 coding DNA: TGTGCCAGCAGCGCCGGGACAGGGTCCTACGAGCAGTACTTC.

The chain employs TRBV7-2 and TRBJ2-2, with no clear D. V was cut by 7 bases and J by 2 bases, with 11 bases left in between. Germline-derived CDR1 and CDR2 are SGHTA and FQGNSA. The CDR3 is 14 residues long. This chain's CDR3 is CASNPGRNTGELFF. The CDR3 coding sequence is TGTGCCAGCAACCCAGGCCGCAACACCGGGGAGCTGTTTTTT.

The count of this clone is one. The chain joins TRBV2 to TRBJ2-1; tentatively, D is TRBD2 (6 bases). V lost 3 bases and J lost 8, with 17 bases in between. The germline gives CDR1 SNHLY, CDR2 FYNNEI. The CDR3 has 15 residues. The CDR3 DNA reads TGTGCCAGCAGTGACCCGGGACTGGGCACGGATGAGCAGTTCTTC. Its translation is CASSDPGLGTDEQFF. The entire variable domain, with the rest obtained from reference TRBV2 and TRBJ2-1, is as follows: EPEVTQTPSHQVTQMGQEVILRCVPISNHLYFYWYRQILGQKVEFLVSFYNNEISEKSEIFDDQFSVERPDGSNFTLKIRSTKLEDSAMYFCASSDPGLGTDEQFFGPGTRLTVL.

The chain carries TRBV5-4 and TRBJ1-1, with D maybe TRBD1 (6 bases). Deletions cut 4 bases from V and 2 bases from J, with 15 bases between. Per the germline V gene, CDR1 is SGHNT and CDR2 is YYREEE (reference sequence). The length of the CDR3 is 15 residues. This chain's CDR3 is CASSGKKGQNTEAFF. In DNA form, the CDR3 reads TGTGCCAGCAGCGGGAAAAAGGGACAAAACACTGAAGCTTTCTTT. Looking up the rest from reference TRBV5-4 and TRBJ1-1 gives the full variable domain: ETGVTQSPTHLIKTRGQQVTLRCSSQSGHNTVSWYQQALGQGPQFIFQYYREEENGRGNFPPRFSGLQFPNYSSELNVNALELDDSALYLCASSGKKGQNTEAFFGQGTRLTVV.